In its sample, the clone carrying this T cell receptor (beta chain) was seen many times. What it recognizes is unknown. Per the germline V gene, CDR1 is MDHEN and CDR2 is SYDVKM. The CDR3 contains 16 residues. Between the trimmed V and J ends, which lost 1 base and 1 base, there was a span of 14 bases. The data are from a study of T cells in Graves' hyperthyroidism and ophthalmopathy. The study, taken as a whole, reports: Before onset, by a median of approximately 6.8 months, the model predicted ophthalmopathy. Researchers found most expanded thyroid clonotypes above 0.001 in blood as well.

Amplified regions were TCR beta CDR3 sequences from RNA transcripts. The HTBI set primed first-round TCR CDR3 RT-PCR. TCRdb re-called the multiplex PCR reads through MiXCR, storing one row per CDR3 protein. The repertoire holds about 350,000 distinct CDR3 sequences, with around a sixth as singletons. This chain uses TRBV28 with TRBJ2-7; D possibly corresponds to TRBD1 (5 bases). This TCR was sampled from a woman in her forties with Graves' ophthalmopathy. Sequenced: blood. CDR3 region: CASSLFAGSQSYEQYF. DNA of the CDR3: TGTGCCAGCAGTTTATTCGCAGGGTCTCAATCCTACGAGCAGTACTTC.